This TCR beta chain was identified in a study of cytomegalovirus exposure and HLA in healthy donors (TCRdb year 2017). Context from the whole study: According to an earlier analysis of a few hundred of the donors, 150 million to 200 million T cells yielded 95 million to 140 million unique TCR beta sequences and 250 to 350 Gb of sequence data. In a later analysis, previously published TCR beta repertoires from 550 to 750 donors were re-analyzed and high-resolution HLA genotyping was added so that TCR occurrence patterns could be studied. Donor age, sex, ethnicity and CMV serostatus were compiled together with the repertoire data. Using immunosequencing, the study profiled T cell repertoires from approximately 700 subjects and related those repertoires to cytomegalovirus serostatus. Because of strong linkage in the cohort, 4 to 6 DR-DQ haplotypes were treated as single units for association and clustering. Along with the roughly 700-subject first cohort, a separate validation cohort of 120 different subjects was used. The study aimed to test whether cataloging public T cell receptors could reveal signatures of past pathogen exposure. Roughly 300 gigabases of sequencing data and roughly 90 million unique TCR sequences were included in an early release covering about 700 HLA-typed donors. High-throughput TCR immunosequencing, statistical association of individual TCRs with disease status, and machine learning were combined to predict cytomegalovirus infection status. All discovery cohort repertoires had been generated on a single sequencing platform. Typing coverage varied by locus: roughly 629-630 donors for A, B, C, DRB1 and DQB1; under 550 for DQA1; 600 to 610 for DPA1; about 450 for DPB1. In a later genetic analysis, genome-wide SNP genotypes for 398 of the 666 donors were used, and that subset was treated as a discovery cohort. Across about 380 genotyped donors of the cohort, an average of roughly 250,000 unique TCR beta nucleotide sequences per donor were sequenced, and approximately 17% of those sequences were non-productive. Of the 300 to 500 genotyped donors, less than 85% were placed in the genetic ancestry cluster associated with self-reported Caucasian donors. An earlier analysis of approximately 500 of the donors applied high-throughput TCR beta sequencing to assess whether each TCR beta V gene segment acted as functional or pseudogenic. The later analysis used no new phenotypic data to find candidate immune exposures, relying instead on TCR beta sequences and their occurrence across donors. Class I and class II HLA loci were covered by the typing at four-digit resolution.

The cohort consisted of 670 or so healthy bone marrow donors. At the time of sampling, every cohort member was nominally healthy, though immune exposures that went unrecorded were likely present. The donor was CMV seronegative and belonged to the group of 352 seronegative cohort members. Each donor provided a peripheral blood sample, and peripheral blood mononuclear cells were used for TCR beta sequencing. Genomic DNA extraction from the blood cell samples was performed with the Qiagen DNeasy Blood Extraction Kit. The junction carries 15 bases between V and J, which are trimmed by 6 bases and 7 bases respectively. From a lookup of the germline V gene, CDR1 and CDR2 are SNHLY and FYNNEI. The CDR3 measures 13 amino acids from cysteine to phenylalanine. The entry retains the CDR3 DNA only, 39 bases that are in frame from base 1. General conclusions and limits of the study: A later genetic analysis reported fewer N-insertions in productive TCRs among donors in an Asian-associated ancestry cluster than the roughly 670-donor mean. Because some donors lacked HLA typing at each locus, the association tests relied only on the typed subset. In an earlier analysis of around 600 of the donors, most TCR beta V segments appeared in productive rearrangements about 87% or about 30% of the time, broadly matching IMGT annotations. The study listed 150 to 200 TCR beta chains as associated with cytomegalovirus. A later analysis reported that several top co-occurrence clusters appeared linked to parvovirus B19, influenza, CMV and Epstein-Barr virus. It was suggested by the authors that the approach could potentially be generalized to other disease states and immunological phenotypes. In a later genetic analysis, a missense DCLRE1C variant was associated with V-gene and J-gene trimming of TCR beta chains, and the association was replicated in an independent cohort. Cytomegalovirus status was reported to be diagnosed by the classifier with high specificity and sensitivity in both the original and validation cohorts. Across donors, most TCR sequences were observed very rarely, whereas some public TCRs were present in many individuals. A few of the identified cytomegalovirus-associated TCR beta chains were confirmed in vitro to be specific for cytomegalovirus antigens. Roughly uniform sequencing depth across donors was assumed in presence/absence analyses, although this assumption may not hold. The 87-base-pair reads could not distinguish some IMGT-functional V segments, including TRBV6-2 and TRBV6-3, so those segments were excluded. Correlated functional status among segregating V segments might reflect linkage disequilibrium, but an unknown experimental factor could not be ruled out. A cluster of highly shared sequence variants was judged likely to represent a technical artifact of the sequencing pipeline. Specific HLA alleles were associated with roughly 16,000 TCR beta sequences at a false discovery rate of 0.05 in a later analysis. A further reported finding was that TCR beta sequences accurately predicted the HLA-A and HLA-B alleles for most subjects in the first cohort. Compared with equally common non-associated chains, HLA-associated TCR beta chains in a later analysis were more clonally expanded and had lower generation probabilities. Assigning TCR associations to individual alleles was difficult when HLA alleles, especially DR and DQ, strongly co-occurred. CMV serostatus was the only immune exposure information available for the cohort. This cohort had only TCR beta chains sequenced, and the lack of alpha or paired-chain data limited which features could be detected. Over 15 rarely observed V segments, including chromosome 9 orphons, were excluded from the earlier analysis of several hundred of the donors because counts were too low. According to a later analysis, most CMV-associated TCR beta chains appeared to be HLA-restricted, and the HLA associations seemed to be driven largely by CMV exposure. According to a later analysis, TCR association rates differed among HLA loci, with DRB1 alleles showing the most associated TCRs and HLA-C alleles showing the fewest.

Concerning this clone: It lacks a known antigen. The record has no base qualities; no much larger clone is one base away.

The library came from the immunoSEQ multiplex PCR assay. For the multiplex PCR, a mixture combining 60 forward primers for TCR Vbeta segments and 13 reverse primers for TCR Jbeta segments was used. A multiplex PCR assay on genomic DNA amplified the CDR3 region of rearranged TCR beta genes. The amplified TCR beta libraries were sequenced on the Illumina HiSeq System as 87-base-pair reads. Per the authors' processing: In a later analysis, tens of millions of unique TCR beta chains were counted across the roughly 700 repertoires, and roughly 11 million of these chains were shared by at least two donors. Raw reads were error-corrected and collapsed into unique sequences by a nearest-neighbor algorithm in which closely related sequences were merged to remove PCR and sequencing errors. CDR3 sequences were aligned to IMGT reference sequences to assign V, D and J gene segments. For a sequence to be retained, a match of at least six nucleotides to both a V gene segment and a J gene segment was required. Rearrangements were classified as productive when the CDR3 lacked stop codons and remained in frame with V and J, and all other rearrangements were classified as non-productive. CDR3 was defined according to IMGT convention as the region running from the second conserved V-encoded cysteine to the conserved J-encoded phenylalanine. The earlier analysis of 500 to 600 of the donors excluded sequences that lacked an unambiguous match to a single V gene segment. An earlier analysis of a few hundred of the donors called V segments functional above 56.7% productive rearrangements and segregating when the between-donor standard deviation exceeded 5%. A statistical classification framework was built to diagnose cytomegalovirus status from the catalog of TCR beta chain sequences. V and J gene assignment, in a later analysis, came from comparing TCR nucleotide sequences with IMGT/GENE-DB human TR gene sequences. Using the TCRdist pipeline, a later analysis assigned CDR3 sequences along with most-parsimonious VDJ recombination scenarios. In a later analysis, each TCR beta chain was defined by its CDR3 amino acid sequence together with its V-gene family, and reads lacking a unique V-gene family were excluded. A later analysis removed nearly 600 highly shared, low-generation-probability nucleotide sequences to deal with suspected cross-contamination and a sequencing artifact. For each public chain, a later analysis derived a clonal expansion index from normalized ranks of inferred template counts within each repertoire. Generation probabilities in a later analysis came from a VDJ recombination model fitted to out-of-frame rearrangements, and those results were checked against IGoR. A later analysis scored TCR-TCR, TCR-HLA and TCR-CMV co-occurrence with hypergeometric tests, applying a repertoire-size bias correction to TCR pairs. In a later analysis, false discovery rates were estimated by permuting HLA or CMV assignments 20 times. In a later analysis, co-occurring TCRs were grouped using DBSCAN, with TCRdist sequence similarity added in when clustering inside HLA-allele-positive subsets. Co-occurrence clustering excluded repertoires with fewer than 30,000 or more than 120,000 public chains, plus five with anomalous nucleotide sharing. Here the immuneACCESS table is served through TCRdb, limited to in-frame sequences with V and J called. Missing clones are a known gap in these copies; in checked studies unresolved V genes cover under half, and the rest lacks a known reason. V and J calls and clone size are copied from that table; D and trimming were computed from the DNA. The sample table lists 99,000 or so clones, more than 65% of them with a count of one. 3.2% of the sample is taken by the ten largest.

The chain uses TRBV2 and TRBJ1-2; a tentative D call is TRBD1 (6 bases match). The clonotype originates from a young man in good health and CMV-seronegative. Source material: PBMCs. The CDR3: CASSAQGVGGYTF. In nucleotide form, the sequence is TGTGCCAGCAGCGCACAGGGAGTAGGTGGCTACACCTTC. Extended through the reference TRBV2 and TRBJ1-2 proteins, this CDR3 yields the full variable domain: EPEVTQTPSHQVTQMGQEVILRCVPISNHLYFYWYRQILGQKVEFLVSFYNNEISEKSEIFDDQFSVERPDGSNFTLKIRSTKLEDSAMYFCASSAQGVGGYTFGSGTRLTVV.